The TCR beta chain under discussion was sequenced for a study of blood T cell repertoires in COVID-19. Study-level background: Sites across the United States, Italy and Spain contributed samples from acute and convalescent COVID-19.

This CDR3 spans 16 amino acids. The junction had 5 bases not matched to a gene; V was cut back by 0 bases and J by 5 bases. From germline, CDR1 is LGHNA and CDR2 YNFKEQ. Original handling: The assay estimated nucleated cells by amplifying reference gene primers. Method: immunoSEQ multiplex PCR; TCRdb's copy keeps in-frame clones and lacks some. V and J calls plus clone size are reproduced from that table; the DNA served to infer D and trimming. The sample has 250,000 to 350,000 clones; roughly 87% are singletons. The sequence came from a woman in her 40s who had recovered from COVID-19. Sequencing was carried out using PBMCs or T cells enriched from blood (not recorded which). The V call is TRBV4-2, the J call TRBJ2-3; 10 nucleotides agree with TRBD2. CDR3 protein: CASSQDEREGGDTQYF. The CDR3 bases are TGTGCCAGCAGCCAAGACGAGCGGGAGGGGGGAGATACGCAGTATTTT.